Each of the 22 T cell receptor beta chains below was sequenced from the same sample in a study of shared clonotypes between healthy human individuals (dated by TCRdb to 2018 to 2020). The library came from the immunoSEQ multiplex PCR assay. Imported from immuneACCESS, the table was reduced by TCRdb to in-frame sequences with V and J called. These copies leave out some clones; in studies compared against another copy, an unresolved V gene accounts for under half, and the cause of the remainder is not known. This sample is represented by 2 million to 3 million clones; more than 85% of them were singletons. The top ten clones comprise about 0.34% of the sample. The specimen sequenced was naive CD4+ T cells from PBMCs. The cell subset or site label here, explained by the study, means: CD45RA+ positively selected. These receptors were obtained from a man younger than 35 in good health. Some clones in this sample may be carry-over from other donors' samples.

The rearrangement joins TRBV2 to TRBJ1-1; D not resolved. CDR1 and CDR2 (germline): SNHLY, FYNNEI. The CDR3 sequence is 16 residues long. V was shortened by 0 bases and J by 2 bases, with 13 bases between the two germline ends. The CDR3 here is CASSEAPPWGNTEAFF. The CDR3 bases are TGTGCCAGCAGTGAAGCCCCCCCCTGGGGAAACACTGAAGCTTTCTTT.

The rearrangement uses TRBV28 and TRBJ2-3; 9 nucleotides match TRBD2. V lost 3 bases, J lost 3 bases, and 7 bases stayed unmatched. This CDR3 comprises 16 residues. Germline CDR1 reads MDHEN; CDR2 reads SYDVKM. The CDR3 bases are TGTGCCAGCAGTTTGGTAGCGGGAGTAAGGACAGATACGCAGTATTTT. Its protein is CASSLVAGVRTDTQYF.

The V gene is TRBV29-1, the J gene TRBJ1-2, with 9 bases lining up with TRBD1. V was pared by 7 bases and J by 2 bases, with 8 bases of the junction left unmatched. This CDR3 spans 14 amino acids. Germline V gene lookup returns CDR1 SQVTM and CDR2 ANQGSEA. The CDR3 protein is CSAGTGGANYGYTF. The DNA for the CDR3 is TGCAGCGCCGGAACAGGGGGCGCAAACTATGGCTACACCTTC.

The rearrangement joins TRBV28 to TRBJ1-4; D is perhaps TRBD1 (5 bases). CDR1 MDHEN and CDR2 SYDVKM come from the germline V gene. This CDR3 contains 15 residues. Deletions cut 6 bases from V and 0 bases from J, with 11 bases between. In nucleotides, the CDR3 is TGTGCCAGCAGCGGGGCTGGAGCAACTAATGAAAAACTGTTTTTT. Translating it yields CASSGAGATNEKLFF.

This clone was picked up a small number of times. The rearrangement links TRBV7-2 to TRBJ2-7; 9 nucleotides line up with TRBD1. V lost 5 bases and J lost 3; bases outside the gene matches: 5. Germline V gene sequence: CDR1 SGHTA, CDR2 FQGNSA. The CDR3 is made up of 14 amino acids. The CDR3 region is CASSLTGGVYEQYF. In DNA form, the CDR3 reads TGTGCCAGCAGCCTTACAGGGGGCGTCTACGAGCAGTACTTC.

V gene TRBV7-8 combines with J gene TRBJ2-7; 8 nucleotides match TRBD1. The germline CDR1 and CDR2 sequences are SGHVS and FQNEAQ. The CDR3 spans 14 residues. J was trimmed by 6 bases and V by 1 base; bases with no gene match: 5. Here the CDR3 reads CASSLVVQGGEQYF. The CDR3 nucleotides read TGTGCCAGCAGCTTAGTAGTACAGGGGGGCGAGCAGTACTTC.

The chain uses TRBV28 and TRBJ1-2; possibly TRBD1 for D (5 bases). CDR1 and CDR2 (germline): MDHEN, SYDVKM. CDR3 size: 15 residues. Trimming pared 7 bases from V and 0 bases from J, leaving 15 bases between. CDR3 amino acids: CASTPRGTPNYGYTF. The CDR3 DNA sequence: TGTGCCAGCACCCCCCGGGGGACCCCTAACTATGGCTACACCTTC.

Worth noting for this clone: This sample also contains other DNA sequences that code for the same CDR3. The chain employs TRBV7-3 and TRBJ2-1; possibly TRBD2 for D (5 bases). Germline-derived CDR1 and CDR2 are SGHTA and FQGTGA. The V and J ends lost 1 base and 8 bases respectively, with 6 bases between them. The CDR3 has 12 amino acids. In nucleotides, the CDR3 is TGTGCCAGCAGCTTAAAGGGAGATGAGCAGTTCTTC. Translation gives CASSLKGDEQFF.

The chain links TRBV5-1 to TRBJ1-2, with D maybe TRBD1 (5 bases). CDR3 length: 14 amino acids. The V gene's germline CDR1 is SGHRS and CDR2 YFSETQ. Trimming shortened V by 4 bases and J by 5 bases, and 15 bases separated the two germline ends. CDR3 residues: CASSTGPTDYGYTF. The CDR3 coding sequence is TGCGCCAGCAGCACGGGCCCGACAGATTATGGCTACACCTTC.

This clone was seen a few times. Within the sample, other DNA sequences also encode this same CDR3. The chain links TRBV11-2 to TRBJ1-1, with a weak D call TRBD1 (5 bases). Deletions cut 3 bases from V and 1 base from J, with 6 bases between. Germline V CDR1 and CDR2: SGHAT, FQNNGV. The CDR3 consists of 13 residues. The CDR3 DNA reads as TGTGCCAGCAGCTTTGACAGGAACACTGAAGCTTTCTTT. Translation: CASSFDRNTEAFF.

Regarding this clone: This same CDR3 is encoded by further DNA sequences in the sample. The chain uses TRBV5-4 and TRBJ2-7; 8 bases agree with TRBD2. The V gene's germline CDR1 is SGHNT and CDR2 YYREEE (reference sequence). This CDR3 spans 11 amino acids. Trimming took 4 bases from V and 6 from J; bases not matched to a gene: 0. CDR3 loop: CASSAGGEQYF. For the CDR3, the DNA is TGTGCCAGCAGCGCGGGAGGCGAGCAGTACTTC.

This clone was counted a single time. In the same sample, other DNA sequences code for this CDR3. This chain joins TRBV6-5 and TRBJ2-7, with 7 bases aligning to TRBD1. In germline, CDR1 is MNHEY, CDR2 SVGAGI. This CDR3 spans 13 amino acids. Trimming removed 4 bases from V and 3 bases from J; junction bases left unmatched: 3. The CDR3 coding sequence is TGTGCCAGCAGTTCAGACAGGGTCTACGAGCAGTACTTC. Translated: CASSSDRVYEQYF.

V is TRBV6-1 and J is TRBJ2-7; D gene uncertain. Germline loops: CDR1 MNHNS, CDR2 SASEGT. The length of the CDR3 is 14 residues. Trimming removed 4 bases from V and 2 bases from J, with 12 bases in between. CDR3 sequence reads: CASSVIDPPYEQYF. CDR3 in DNA: TGTGCCAGCAGTGTAATCGATCCACCCTACGAGCAGTACTTC.

Concerning this clone: This CDR3 is also generated by other DNA sequences in the sample. This chain links TRBV18 with TRBJ1-5; no reliable D call. This CDR3 is 12 amino acids long. The germline CDR1 and CDR2 sequences are KGHSH and LQKENI. The V gene lost 1 base and the J gene lost 5 bases, with 3 bases spanning the gap. The CDR3 here is CASSPRDQPQHF. The CDR3, as DNA: TGTGCCAGCTCACCACGGGATCAGCCCCAGCATTTT.

This rearrangement joins TRBV5-1 to TRBJ2-1; 9 bases align to TRBD1. Trimming at V came to 4 bases and at J to 5 bases, leaving 4 bases not matched to a gene. Germline CDR1 SGHRS, CDR2 YFSETQ. This CDR3 has 14 amino acids. CDR3 in amino acids: CASSDRTGDNEQFF. CDR3 DNA: TGCGCCAGCAGCGATAGGACAGGGGACAATGAGCAGTTCTTC.

CDR3 coding DNA: TGTGCCAGCAGTCCCGGGTGGAGCGGGGGAACAGATACGCAGTATTTT. Amino acid sequence: CASSPGWSGGTDTQYF. The chain recombines TRBV28 with TRBJ2-3; TRBD2 agrees at 8 bases. CDR1 and CDR2 (germline): MDHEN, SYDVKM. The CDR3 is 16 residues long. V shed 5 bases, J shed 3 bases, and the junction held 10 bases outside the gene matches.

The chain links TRBV11-2 to TRBJ2-5, with D perhaps given as TRBD1 or TRBD2 (5 bases each). The DNA matches TRBJ2-7 better at its end, which makes the J call doubtful. This CDR3 comprises 13 residues. Germline V gene data show CDR1 as SGHAT and CDR2 as FQNNGV. CDR3 protein: CASSLIGGTEQYF. The DNA for the CDR3 is TGTGCCAGCAGCCTAATTGGGGGAACCGAGCAGTACTTC.

V usage is TRBV21-1 and J usage is TRBJ1-1. TRBV21-1 is assigned pseudogene status. CDR3 length equals 15 residues. The CDR3 nucleotides read TGTGCCAGCAGCGTACAAACGGGTGAGTACACTGAAGCTTTCTTT. Protein sequence: CASSVQTGEYTEAFF.

The rearrangement links TRBV29-1 to TRBJ2-7; the match to TRBD1 covers 7 bases. After removal of 2 bases from V and 5 bases from J, the junction contained 9 bases not matched to a gene. The CDR3 loop spans 14 amino acids. Looked up from germline, CDR1 is SQVTM and CDR2 is ANQGSEA. The CDR3 sequence is CSVETGNRGHEQYF. The DNA for the CDR3 is TGCAGCGTTGAAACTGGGAACAGGGGACACGAGCAGTACTTC.

The J gene is TRBJ2-7, the V gene TRBV6-1; 7 bases are a match to TRBD2. V dropped 2 bases and J dropped 6; count of bases not matched to a gene: 4. CDR1 is MNHNS and CDR2 is SASEGT in the germline V gene. The CDR3 has 13 residues. This chain's CDR3 is CASSERLAGEQYF. The CDR3 DNA reads TGTGCCAGCAGTGAAAGACTAGCTGGCGAGCAGTACTTC.

This chain links TRBV28 with TRBJ1-5; D gene ambiguous. Germline V gene lookup returns CDR1 MDHEN and CDR2 SYDVKM. V was trimmed by 6 bases and J by 6 bases, leaving 9 bases between them. The CDR3 consists of 12 residues. The CDR3 reads CASSPFFQPQHF. CDR3 nucleotides: TGTGCCAGCAGCCCCTTTTTTCAGCCCCAGCATTTT.

This chain joins TRBV6-1 and TRBJ1-1; D ambiguous. The V and J ends lost 1 base and 4 bases respectively, with 10 bases between them. This CDR3 is 14 amino acids long. Germline-derived CDR1 and CDR2 are MNHNS and SASEGT. The CDR3 DNA sequence: TGTGCCAGCAGTGAAGGTGGCGCACCCACTGAAGCTTTCTTT. This codes for CASSEGGAPTEAFF.